Each of the 22 T cell receptor beta chains below was sequenced from the same sample in a study of T cell changes during pregnancy in multiple sclerosis. Generated by immunoSEQ multiplex PCR, the TCRdb table keeps only in-frame clones and is missing some. The sample holds about 77,000 clones, around 91% seen once. The input for sequencing was peripheral blood, taken before pregnancy. The receptors come from a female donor with multiple sclerosis, enrolled in a pregnancy study.

This chain uses TRBV4-1 with TRBJ1-5, with TRBD1 matching over 7 bases. V lost 0 bases to trimming and J lost 7 bases; unmatched junction nucleotides: 6. CDR3 size: 15 residues. From germline, CDR1 is MGHRA and CDR2 YSYEKL. The CDR3 protein is CASSQDRDSWQPQHF. CDR3 nucleotides: TGCGCCAGCAGCCAAGATCGGGACAGTTGGCAGCCCCAGCATTTT.

This clone was recorded only once. The rearrangement joins TRBV21-1 to TRBJ2-4; the table's D call, TRBD1, has no DNA check behind it. TRBV21-1 is a recognized pseudogene. The CDR3 sequence is 17 residues long. CDR3 bases: TGTGCCAGCAGCGAATTGGACCAGGGGAACGCCAAAAACATTCAGTACTTC. Its protein product is CASSELDQGNAKNIQYF.

J is TRBJ1-1 and V is TRBV29-1; D unclear. From germline, CDR1 is SQVTM and CDR2 ANQGSEA. This CDR3 has 12 residues. The V end lost 5 bases, the J end lost 2 bases, and 9 bases lay between the germline ends. The DNA for the CDR3 is TGCAGCGTTTTATTAGATAACACTGAAGCTTTCTTT. Its protein is CSVLLDNTEAFF. Full variable domain (missing parts from reference TRBV29-1 and TRBJ1-1): SAVISQKPSRDICQRGTSLTIQCQVDSQVTMMFWYRQQPGQSLTLIATANQGSEATYESGFVIDKFPISRPNLTFSTLTVSNMSPEDSSIYLCSVLLDNTEAFFGQGTRLTVV.

In this sample, this clone turned up once. The J gene is TRBJ2-7, the V gene TRBV5-6; TRBD2 might be the D (6 bases). Germline V gene sequence: CDR1 SGHDT, CDR2 YYEEEE. V dropped 6 bases and J dropped 4 bases, with 17 bases sitting between them. CDR3 length: 14 residues. The CDR3 spells CASTLTGVRYEQYF. DNA of the CDR3: TGTGCCAGCACCCTCACGGGGGTGCGGTACGAGCAGTACTTC. Full variable domain (missing parts from reference TRBV5-6 and TRBJ2-7): DAGVTQSPTHLIKTRGQQVTLRCSPKSGHDTVSWYQQALGQGPQFIFQYYEEEERQRGNFPDRFSGHQFPNYSSELNVNALLLGDSALYLCASTLTGVRYEQYFGPGTRLTVT.

The rearrangement joins TRBV10-3 to TRBJ2-3, with a tentative D call TRBD1 (5 bases). Trimming took 6 bases from V and 3 from J, leaving 13 bases between them. Germline assignment: CDR1 ENHRY and CDR2 SYGVKD. The CDR3 totals 14 residues. CDR3 sequence: CAIRGREGTDTQYF. The CDR3 region has the DNA TGTGCCATCAGGGGCAGGGAAGGGACAGATACGCAGTATTTT.

V gene TRBV12-5 combines with J gene TRBJ2-3; 8 nucleotides align to TRBD1. The germline V gene has CDR1 LGHNT and CDR2 FRNRAP. The CDR3 is made up of 16 amino acids. With 0 bases clipped from V and 4 bases from J, the junction kept 6 bases outside the gene matches. The CDR3 DNA sequence: TGTGCTAGTGGTTTGGTAAGAGGACAGGGTGCAGATACGCAGTATTTT. This translates into CASGLVRGQGADTQYF.

This sequence joins TRBV30 and TRBJ1-2; TRBD1 is a possible D gene (5 bases). Germline CDR1 is GTSNPN and CDR2 is SVGIG (reference sequence). V was shortened by 4 bases and J by 5 bases, with 11 bases between the two germline ends. This CDR3 has 12 residues. The CDR3 here is CAWIVDSYGYTF. For the CDR3, the DNA is TGTGCCTGGATCGTTGACAGTTATGGCTACACCTTC.

The rearrangement uses TRBV7-9 and TRBJ1-1; 9 nucleotides agree with TRBD1. J was trimmed by 7 bases and V by 5 bases; bases with no gene match: 5. There are 13 residues in the CDR3. Germline CDR1 reads SEHNR; CDR2 reads FQNEAQ (reference sequence). CDR3: CASSPDRGGEAFF. CDR3 DNA sequence: TGTGCCAGCAGCCCTGACAGGGGGGGTGAAGCTTTCTTT.

The chain combines TRBV6-1 with TRBJ2-7; 7 bases fit TRBD1. This CDR3 comprises 13 residues. Germline values: CDR1 MNHNS, CDR2 SASEGT. Trimming at V came to 5 bases and at J to 6 bases, leaving 7 bases not matched to a gene. CDR3 region: CASSPNRGSEQYF. CDR3 coding DNA: TGTGCCAGCAGTCCAAACAGGGGTAGCGAGCAGTACTTC.

V usage is TRBV5-1 and J usage is TRBJ1-4, with 9 positions matching TRBD1. Germline lookup yields CDR1 SGHRS and CDR2 YFSETQ. The CDR3 spans 15 residues. V lost 3 bases and J lost 7; bases outside the gene matches: 7. This CDR3 is CASSSGQGKSEKLFF. DNA of the CDR3: TGCGCCAGCAGCTCCGGACAGGGGAAAAGTGAAAAACTGTTTTTT.

The chain recombines TRBV7-9 with TRBJ1-2; D unclear. The V end was cut by 2 bases, the J end by 4 bases, with 17 bases between. Germline V gene data show CDR1 as SEHNR and CDR2 as FQNEAQ (reference sequence). The CDR3 spans 16 residues. CDR3 bases: TGTGCCAGCAGCTTACGTGGAGGGCGCCCCCCCTATGGCTACACCTTC. This sequence encodes CASSLRGGRPPYGYTF.

This rearrangement joins TRBV2 to TRBJ1-1; 7 bases match TRBD1. From germline, CDR1 is SNHLY and CDR2 FYNNEI. Losses at the gene ends were 2 bases for V and 3 bases for J; bases not matched to a gene: 3. The CDR3 extends over 14 amino acids. CDR3 residues: CASSELGGDTEAFF. CDR3 nucleotide sequence: TGTGCCAGCAGTGAATTAGGGGGCGACACTGAAGCTTTCTTT.

The V and J genes are TRBV4-1 and TRBJ2-3, with TRBD1 as a possible D gene (6 bases). This CDR3 region has 16 residues. V was cut by 5 bases and J by 3 bases, with 18 bases left in between. Per the germline V gene, CDR1 is MGHRA and CDR2 is YSYEKL. The CDR3 reads CASSALQGLRTDTQYF. In DNA, the CDR3 is TGCGCCAGCAGCGCTCTACAGGGTCTACGAACAGATACGCAGTATTTT.

The chain links TRBV10-3 to TRBJ1-1; possibly TRBD1 for D (6 bases). The CDR3 runs to 15 residues. V lost 7 bases to trimming and J lost 2 bases, with 17 bases between them. Germline V CDR1 and CDR2: ENHRY, SYGVKD. CDR3 in amino acids: CAIKAGALSNTEAFF. CDR3 nucleotides: TGTGCCATCAAGGCGGGGGCCTTATCTAACACTGAAGCTTTCTTT.

The rearrangement links TRBV7-3 to TRBJ2-1; TRBD2 aligns across 11 bases. The V gene's germline CDR1 is SGHTA and CDR2 FQGTGA. After removal of 2 bases from V and 6 bases from J, the junction contained 12 bases not matched to a gene. The CDR3 has 18 residues. The chain's CDR3 is CASSLAPLTSGVSNEQFF. Written as DNA, the CDR3 is TGTGCCAGCAGCTTAGCCCCGCTGACTAGCGGGGTTTCCAATGAGCAGTTCTTC. The full variable domain, in which reference TRBV7-3 and TRBJ2-1 provide the parts outside the CDR3, is GAGVSQTPSNKVTEKGKYVELRCDPISGHTALYWYRQSLGQGPEFLIYFQGTGAADDSGLPNDRFFAVRPEGSVSTLKIQRTERGDSAVYLCASSLAPLTSGVSNEQFFGPGTRLTVL.

The genes are TRBV2 and TRBJ2-3, with TRBD1 matching 10 bases. V was clipped by 9 bases and J by 0 bases; unmatched bases: 6. The CDR3 runs to 15 residues. Per germline, CDR1 SNHLY and CDR2 FYNNEI. The CDR3, as DNA: TGTGCCAGTTCCGGGACAGGGGATAGCACAGATACGCAGTATTTT. This translates into CASSGTGDSTDTQYF.

CDR3 region: CASKQGFGTGELFF. In DNA, the CDR3 is TGTGCCTCTAAACAGGGTTTTGGCACCGGGGAGCTGTTTTTT. The gene calls are TRBV19 and TRBJ2-2, with a possible D match to TRBD1 (6 bases). Germline assignment: CDR1 LNHDA and CDR2 SQIVND (reference sequence). This CDR3 region has 14 residues. Trimming left V 11 bases short and J 4 bases short, with 17 bases between.

The chain recombines TRBV20-1 with TRBJ2-3, with D unclear. This CDR3 comprises 10 residues. The V and J ends lost 3 bases and 6 bases respectively, with 4 bases between them. CDR1 DFQATT and CDR2 SNEGSKA come from the germline V gene (reference sequence). The CDR3 loop is CSASTDTQYF. CDR3 DNA: TGCAGTGCTAGTACTGATACGCAGTATTTT.

J is TRBJ2-7 and V is TRBV5-4; tentatively, D is TRBD1 (6 bases). The CDR3 is made up of 13 amino acids. V was pared by 0 bases and J by 7 bases, with 11 bases between. Germline V gene sequence: CDR1 SGHNT, CDR2 YYREEE (reference sequence). CDR3 DNA: TGTGCCAGCAGCTTGGAGGGGGATAGGGAGCAGTACTTC. Encoded protein: CASSLEGDREQYF. The whole variable domain, filled in from reference TRBV5-4 and TRBJ2-7, reads ETGVTQSPTHLIKTRGQQVTLRCSSQSGHNTVSWYQQALGQGPQFIFQYYREEENGRGNFPPRFSGLQFPNYSSELNVNALELDDSALYLCASSLEGDREQYFGPGTRLTVT.

The gene calls are TRBV11-1 and TRBJ2-7; perhaps TRBD1 as D (5 bases). This CDR3 has 12 amino acids. Trimming shortened V by 8 bases and J by 4 bases, and 12 bases separated the two germline ends. Germline values: CDR1 SGHAT, CDR2 FQDESV (reference sequence). This chain's CDR3 is CASGLDRYEQYF. The CDR3 DNA reads TGTGCCAGCGGCCTAGACAGATACGAGCAGTACTTC. Looking up the rest from reference TRBV11-1 and TRBJ2-7 gives the full variable domain: EAEVAQSPRYKITEKSQAVAFWCDPISGHATLYWYRQILGQGPELLVQFQDESVVDDSQLPKDRFSAERLKGVDSTLKIQPAELGDSAMYLCASGLDRYEQYFGPGTRLTVT.

CDR3 in DNA: TGTGCCAGCAGCTCCAGCAGGGACAGGGTGACTGAAGCTTTCTTT. It specifies CASSSSRDRVTEAFF. J is TRBJ1-1 and V is TRBV9; 9 nucleotides line up with TRBD1. From germline, CDR1 is SGDLS and CDR2 YYNGEE. Trimming cost V 4 bases and J 5 bases; bases outside gene matches: 9. This CDR3 region has 15 residues.

The rearrangement uses TRBV30 and TRBJ1-6; tentatively, D is TRBD1 (5 bases). Germline V gene lookup returns CDR1 GTSNPN and CDR2 SVGIG (reference sequence). There are 16 residues in the CDR3. V gave up 4 bases and J gave up 10 bases, with 23 bases separating them. CDR3 sequence: CAWTPPTGGFRSPLHF. Here the CDR3 DNA reads TGTGCCTGGACCCCCCCTACCGGGGGATTTCGGTCACCCCTCCACTTT.